Below, one TCR beta chain is given with its context. V shed 6 bases and J shed 3 bases, with 5 bases lying between them. The CDR3 extends over 12 amino acids. Per the germline V gene, CDR1 is MDHEN and CDR2 is SYDVKM. The entry originates in a study of blood T cell repertoires in COVID-19. Sequencing used immunoSEQ multiplex PCR; TCRdb keeps in-frame clones, though not all of them. Of roughly 140,000 clones in the sample, approximately 84% are singletons; the top ten hold 1.5% to 2%. The sequenced material came from PBMCs or T cells enriched from blood (not recorded which). V is TRBV28 and J is TRBJ1-4; D remains ambiguous. The clonotype was recovered from a woman aged 18-29 years who had been exposed to COVID-19. As DNA, the CDR3 is TGTGCCAGCAGCAGATCTAATGAAAAACTGTTTTTT. This translates into CASSRSNEKLFF.